What follows is one TCR beta chain and its context. What it binds is not known. The sample is drawn from a study of cytomegalovirus exposure and HLA in healthy donors. V was cut by 0 bases and J by 4 bases, with 13 bases left in between. The germline V gene has CDR1 MNHNY and CDR2 SVGAGI (reference sequence). This CDR3 contains 16 residues. Study-level findings and limits: Solely CMV serostatus was available to characterize immune exposure.

PCR was performed using 60 Vbeta and 13 Jbeta primers. Only in-frame clones appear in the TCRdb table, and some are missing; sequencing was by immunoSEQ multiplex PCR. In the table there are more than 90,000 clones, over 65% of which are singletons. The sample comprised PBMCs. The rearrangement links TRBV6-6 to TRBJ2-4; tentatively, D is TRBD1 (5 bases). This receptor was identified in a woman in her 30s in good health and CMV-seronegative. The CDR3 nucleotides read TGTGCCAGCAGTTACTCGGTCATAGGGGTTAAAAACATTCAGTACTTC. This gives the protein CASSYSVIGVKNIQYF.